This record concerns one T cell receptor (beta chain) sequence. Its target is not known. These data are taken from a study of long-term antiretroviral therapy in people with HIV. Findings and limits, study-wide: Relative to transplant donor controls, diversity remained lower despite increasing after ART. Versus controls, repertoires in people with HIV had narrower CDR3 length ranges.

Two or more post-ART PBMC samples, plus at least one pre-ART sample, were available for each donor. Survey-level immunoSEQ v3.0 assays were run. The protocol was immunoSEQ multiplex PCR, while the TCRdb copy is restricted to in-frame clones and leaves out a portion. The sample records 35,000 to 40,000 clones, 85% to 95% being singletons. This TCR derives from a woman between 45 and 65 years old with HIV. This material consisted of unsorted PBMCs, taken 4.1 years after starting antiretroviral therapy.

CDR3 protein: CASSLEAGNTEAFF. The CDR3 coding sequence is TGTGCCAGCAGCTTAGAGGCGGGGAACACTGAAGCTTTCTTT. The chain links TRBV7-6 to TRBJ1-1; D remains unclear. Germline assignment: CDR1 SGHVS and CDR2 FNYEAQ. V gave up 1 base and J gave up 1 base, with 7 bases separating them. The CDR3 totals 14 residues.